This passage covers 17 T cell receptor beta chains from one sample sequenced in a study of early T cells in non-severe SARS-CoV-2 infection. MiXCR, run by TCRdb on the 5' RACE reads, gives a single entry per CDR3 protein. In the table there are under 45,000 distinct CDR3 sequences, 11% of which are singletons. The specimen sequenced was whole blood. These receptors all come from an adult who was a healthcare worker with PCR-confirmed SARS-CoV-2 infection or an uninfected control (not recorded which).

There are many counts of this clonotype. The CDR3 spells CASKRQGGSGELFF. CDR3 coding DNA: TGTGCCAGCAAGAGACAGGGCGGGTCCGGGGAGCTGTTTTTT. This chain joins TRBV7-8 and TRBJ2-2, with 7 bases matching TRBD1. Trimming at V came to 7 bases and at J to 6 bases, leaving 8 bases not matched to a gene. The CDR3 has 14 amino acids. CDR1 is SGHVS, CDR2 FQNEAQ, per germline.

This clonotype was found many times. The chain combines TRBV6-6 with TRBJ2-5; TRBD2 is a possible D gene (5 bases). Looked up from germline, CDR1 is MNHNY and CDR2 is SVGAGI (reference sequence). The V gene lost 5 bases and the J gene lost 6 bases, with 13 bases spanning the gap. The CDR3 has 13 amino acids. CDR3 bases: TGTGCCAGCAGTGATGGGAGCGCTAAGACCCAGTACTTC. This encodes CASSDGSAKTQYF.

This clonotype was counted at least ten times. The J gene is TRBJ2-1, the V gene TRBV30, with D perhaps TRBD1 (5 bases). Per germline, CDR1 GTSNPN and CDR2 SVGIG (reference sequence). V lost 0 bases and J 6 bases, leaving 6 bases between the germline ends. This CDR3 has 12 residues. CDR3 amino acids: CAWSVQGNEQFF. CDR3 sequence (DNA): TGTGCCTGGAGTGTGCAGGGCAATGAGCAGTTCTTC.

A few counts support this clonotype. The chain couples TRBV2 to TRBJ2-1; 10 bases are shared with TRBD2. After removal of 6 bases from V and 8 bases from J, the junction contained 4 bases not matched to a gene. Germline V gene lookup returns CDR1 SNHLY and CDR2 FYNNEI. This CDR3 region has 13 residues. The DNA of the CDR3 is TGTGCCAGCAGCCGAGGGACTAGCGATGAGCAGTTCTTC. Protein sequence: CASSRGTSDEQFF.

Only a few counts were recorded for this clonotype. The chain has TRBV6-5 and TRBJ2-7, with no clear D. Trimming removed 2 bases from V and 3 bases from J, with 11 bases in between. Germline V lookup: CDR1 MNHEY, CDR2 SVGAGI. There are 14 residues in the CDR3. The CDR3 nucleotides read TGTGCCAGCAGTTACGGGCAAGGGTACTACGAGCAGTACTTC. It encodes CASSYGQGYYEQYF.

V gene TRBV4-2 combines with J gene TRBJ1-3, with a tentative D call TRBD1 (5 bases). Germline V gene sequence: CDR1 LGHNA, CDR2 YNFKEQ. Between the trimmed V and J ends, which lost 0 bases and 0 bases, there was a span of 15 bases. There are 18 residues in the CDR3. The DNA for the CDR3 is TGTGCCAGCAGCCAAGATGGGCGGGGGGTGAACTCTGGAAACACCATATATTTT. Translation gives CASSQDGRGVNSGNTIYF.

This clonotype was seen a handful of times. This chain connects TRBV7-2 to TRBJ1-5; D possibly corresponds to TRBD1 (5 bases). V was clipped by 4 bases and J by 6 bases, with 13 bases between them. The germline V gene encodes CDR1 SGHTA and CDR2 FQGNSA. The CDR3 is made up of 14 amino acids. The CDR3 DNA follows: TGTGCCAGCAGCTCGAACAGGAGGAGTCAGCCCCAGCATTTT. Translating gives CASSSNRRSQPQHF.

V gene TRBV7-2 combines with J gene TRBJ1-6; D not certain. The CDR3 has 12 amino acids. Trimming stripped 2 bases from V and 14 bases from J, with 10 bases between. The V gene's germline CDR1 is SGHTA and CDR2 FQGNSA. CDR3 sequence reads: CASSLLGRSLHF. The CDR3 DNA reads as TGTGCCAGCAGCTTATTGGGGAGGTCCCTCCACTTT. Drawing the rest from reference TRBV7-2 and TRBJ1-6, the complete variable domain is GAGVSQSPSNKVTEKGKDVELRCDPISGHTALYWYRQSLGQGLEFLIYFQGNSAPDKSGLPSDRFSAERTGGSVSTLTIQRTQQEDSAVYLCASSLLGRSLHFGNGTRLTVT.

As DNA, the CDR3 is TGTGCCAGCACCACGGACAGTTGGGGCGGGGAGCTGTTTTTT. The encoded protein is CASTTDSWGGELFF. The genes are TRBV7-6 and TRBJ2-2; perhaps TRBD1 as D (6 bases). CDR3 size: 14 residues. V gave up 7 bases and J gave up 7 bases, with 16 bases separating them. Per the germline V gene, CDR1 is SGHVS and CDR2 is FNYEAQ.

There are many counts of this clonotype. J is TRBJ2-7 and V is TRBV6-6; 10 nucleotides align to TRBD1. Germline loops: CDR1 MNHNY, CDR2 SVGAGI (reference sequence). This CDR3 is 16 amino acids long. The junction had 8 bases not matched to a gene; V was cut back by 4 bases and J by 2 bases. The DNA of the CDR3 is TGTGCCAGCAGTTCGGGGCCCGGGACAGGGGCCTACGAGCAGTACTTC. Amino acids: CASSSGPGTGAYEQYF.

This clonotype appeared many times. The chain couples TRBV7-9 to TRBJ1-4; the D gene is possibly TRBD1 (6 bases). Deletions cut 4 bases from V and 8 bases from J, with 14 bases between. The CDR3 is 14 residues long. Germline values: CDR1 SEHNR, CDR2 FQNEAQ (reference sequence). The CDR3: CASSSQGGGEKLFF. The CDR3 DNA is TGTGCCAGCAGCTCACAGGGTGGAGGGGAAAAACTGTTTTTT.

This clonotype was observed at least ten times. The chain has TRBV7-6 and TRBJ2-6; tentative D call: TRBD1 (5 bases). Trimming left V 5 bases short and J 7 bases short, with 12 bases between. Germline CDR1 and CDR2: SGHVS and FNYEAQ. The CDR3 totals 14 residues. CDR3 amino acids: CASSQPQGANVLTF. The DNA for the CDR3 is TGTGCCAGCAGCCAGCCCCAGGGAGCCAACGTCCTGACTTTC.

This clonotype was detected ten times or more. V usage is TRBV27 and J usage is TRBJ1-2; 7 nucleotides line up with TRBD1. CDR1 and CDR2 from the germline V gene are MNHEY and SMNVEV (reference sequence). This CDR3 comprises 17 residues. V lost 5 bases and J lost 0; bases outside the gene matches: 12. The DNA for the CDR3 is TGTGCCAGCAGTCTCCGACAGGGTCGGACCGCTAACTATGGCTACACCTTC. The encoded protein is CASSLRQGRTANYGYTF.

The table lists this clonotype with a few counts. The rearrangement joins TRBV7-2 to TRBJ1-6, with TRBD1 as a possible D gene (6 bases). V was clipped by 8 bases and J by 6 bases, with 20 bases between them. CDR1 and CDR2 from the germline V gene are SGHTA and FQGNSA. This CDR3 comprises 16 residues. The CDR3: CASRLGGRQVNSPLHF. The CDR3 region has the DNA TGTGCCAGCCGTCTAGGAGGCAGACAGGTTAATTCACCCCTCCACTTT.

This clonotype turned up a few times. The rearrangement links TRBV5-1 to TRBJ1-2, with 7 bases matching TRBD1. Germline V CDR1 and CDR2: SGHRS, YFSETQ. This CDR3 comprises 15 residues. After removal of 0 bases from V and 0 bases from J, the junction contained 2 bases not matched to a gene. The DNA for the CDR3 is TGCGCCAGCAGCTTGGAACAGGGGCCTAACTATGGCTACACCTTC. Translating it yields CASSLEQGPNYGYTF.

The sample holds a few counts of this clonotype. The genes are TRBV7-3 and TRBJ2-2; TRBD1 agrees at 7 bases. V lost 5 bases, J lost 0 bases, and 3 bases stayed unmatched. The CDR3 spans 15 residues. The V gene's germline CDR1 is SGHTA and CDR2 FQGTGA. The DNA of the CDR3 is TGTGCCAGCAGCCCCGGGACAGCGAACACCGGGGAGCTGTTTTTT. Residues: CASSPGTANTGELFF.

This clonotype has a count of ten or more. The chain recombines TRBV6-2 or TRBV6-3 with TRBJ2-1, with D maybe TRBD1 (6 bases). The V and J ends lost 6 bases and 0 bases respectively, with 12 bases between them. Germline V lookup: CDR1 MNHEY, CDR2 SVGEGT. The CDR3 is made up of 15 amino acids. CDR3: CASSTPGASYNEQFF. The CDR3 DNA reads as TGTGCCAGCAGCACCCCAGGGGCCTCCTACAATGAGCAGTTCTTC.